This passage covers 15 T cell receptor beta chains from one sample sequenced in a study of cytomegalovirus exposure and HLA in healthy donors. The PCR was carried out with 60 Vbeta primers and 13 Jbeta primers. Some clones are missing from TCRdb's copy, which holds only in-frame ones; the method was immunoSEQ multiplex PCR. The sample lists about 130,000 clones; less than 85% were seen once. Material for sequencing was PBMCs. These receptors were taken from a female donor in good health and CMV-seronegative.

The V and J genes are TRBV19 and TRBJ1-4, with TRBD1 matching 9 bases. J lost 7 bases, V lost 4 bases, and 10 bases had no gene match. CDR3 length: 16 amino acids. Germline V gene sequence: CDR1 LNHDA, CDR2 SQIVND (reference sequence). Here the CDR3 reads CASSSSSGTGLEKLFF. CDR3 nucleotide sequence: TGTGCCAGTAGTAGCTCCTCCGGGACAGGGCTTGAAAAACTGTTTTTT.

The chain carries TRBV29-1 and TRBJ2-3; 9 bases agree with TRBD2. The CDR3 length is 14 residues. Trimming at V came to 4 bases and at J to 0 bases, leaving 2 bases not matched to a gene. Germline lookup yields CDR1 SQVTM and CDR2 ANQGSEA. DNA for the CDR3: TGCAGCGTTGGGGCGGGGGGGAGCACAGATACGCAGTATTTT. It encodes CSVGAGGSTDTQYF.

V and J are TRBV5-1 and TRBJ2-4; maybe TRBD1 (6 bases). Trimming took 4 bases from V and 7 from J, leaving 15 bases between them. This CDR3 contains 14 residues. In germline, CDR1 is SGHRS, CDR2 YFSETQ. Here the CDR3 DNA reads TGCGCCAGCAGCCCGGCTACAGGGAAGAACATTCAGTACTTC. Protein product: CASSPATGKNIQYF.

This clone has just a few counts. The V and J genes are TRBV4-1 and TRBJ1-6, with a tentative D call TRBD1 (5 bases). The V gene lost 8 bases and the J gene lost 7 bases, with 15 bases spanning the gap. The CDR3 length is 14 residues. The germline V gene has CDR1 MGHRA and CDR2 YSYEKL. The CDR3 coding sequence is TGCGCCAGCGCCGGAGGGGCACGAAATTCACCCCTCCACTTT. This encodes CASAGGARNSPLHF.

This clone showed up just once. V is TRBV5-4 and J is TRBJ2-7, with TRBD2 as a possible D gene (6 bases). Per germline, CDR1 SGHNT and CDR2 YYREEE (reference sequence). V was trimmed by 4 bases and J by 3 bases, leaving 11 bases between them. This CDR3 comprises 13 residues. Written as DNA, the CDR3 is TGTGCCAGCAGCCTTAGCGGACGCTACGAGCAGTACTTC. As protein: CASSLSGRYEQYF.

The CDR3: CASSGWRGGTGELFF. CDR3 nucleotide sequence: TGTGCCAGCAGCGGATGGCGGGGGGGCACCGGGGAGCTGTTTTTT. The J gene is TRBJ2-2, the V gene TRBV5-4; 9 bases are a match to TRBD2. Unmatched junction bases numbered 5, after V lost 4 bases and J lost 4 bases. Germline V gene data show CDR1 as SGHNT and CDR2 as YYREEE (reference sequence). This CDR3 region has 15 residues.

The chain has TRBV11-2 and TRBJ2-5, with a weak D call TRBD2 (5 bases). Trimming cost V 5 bases and J 7 bases, with 14 bases left between them. This CDR3 has 13 residues. From germline, CDR1 is SGHAT and CDR2 FQNNGV. The CDR3 DNA reads as TGTGCCAGCAGCGGCTGGGGAGACGGGACCCAGTACTTC. Translated: CASSGWGDGTQYF.

The chain has TRBV7-2 and TRBJ2-2, with a weak D call TRBD2 (5 bases). This CDR3 contains 16 residues. V was pared by 5 bases and J by 0 bases, with 13 bases between. Germline CDR1 SGHTA, CDR2 FQGNSA. The CDR3 region has the DNA TGTGCCAGCAGCCTTATCGGGATCCCGAACACCGGGGAGCTGTTTTTT. Amino acids: CASSLIGIPNTGELFF.

The chain uses TRBV6-1 and TRBJ1-6, with 7 bases aligning to TRBD1. From germline, CDR1 is MNHNS and CDR2 SASEGT. V was clipped by 8 bases and J by 8 bases; unmatched bases: 6. The CDR3 extends over 13 amino acids. The CDR3 protein is CASSRDRDSPLHF. CDR3 in DNA: TGTGCCAGCTCCCGGGACAGAGATTCACCCCTCCACTTT.

The chain recombines TRBV20-1 with TRBJ1-1; weak D call: TRBD1 (6 bases). V lost 4 bases to trimming and J lost 11 bases, with 14 bases between them. The CDR3 length is 11 residues. Germline CDR1 reads DFQATT; CDR2 reads SNEGSKA (reference sequence). Here the CDR3 DNA reads TGCAGTGCTACCTTTACAGGGAAGGCTTTCTTT. Protein: CSATFTGKAFF.

This clone appeared once. The chain uses TRBV5-5 and TRBJ2-1; D is perhaps TRBD2 (5 bases). Germline CDR1 SGHKS, CDR2 YYEKEE (reference sequence). The CDR3 spans 14 residues. Trimming pared 0 bases from V and 5 bases from J, leaving 9 bases between. The CDR3 bases are TGTGCCAGCAGCTTGGGGCTAGCCCACAATGAGCAGTTCTTC. Protein: CASSLGLAHNEQFF.

The chain has TRBV30 and TRBJ1-1, with 7 nucleotides matching TRBD1. The CDR3 has 14 amino acids. The germline V gene has CDR1 GTSNPN and CDR2 SVGIG (reference sequence). Trimming cost V 5 bases and J 1 base; bases outside gene matches: 7. The DNA of the CDR3 is TGTGCCTGGTCGACTGGGACAGCGAACACTGAAGCTTTCTTT. Protein product: CAWSTGTANTEAFF. Complete variable domain (other parts from reference TRBV30 and TRBJ1-1): SQTIHQWPATLVQPVGSPLSLECTVEGTSNPNLYWYRQAAGRGLQLLFYSVGIGQISSEVPQNLSASRPQDRQFILSSKKLLLSDSGFYLCAWSTGTANTEAFFGQGTRLTVV.

This clone was found once. The V call is TRBV10-3, the J call TRBJ2-2, with D uncertain. Germline lookup yields CDR1 ENHRY and CDR2 SYGVKD. The CDR3 loop spans 12 amino acids. Trimming took 3 bases from V and 7 from J, leaving 6 bases between them. The CDR3 loop is CAISESVGELFF. As DNA, the CDR3 is TGTGCCATCAGTGAATCGGTCGGGGAGCTGTTTTTT.

The gene calls are TRBV11-2 and TRBJ1-5, with D tentatively TRBD1 (5 bases). Trimming cost V 2 bases and J 4 bases, with 9 bases left between them. CDR3 length: 14 residues. CDR1 SGHAT and CDR2 FQNNGV come from the germline V gene. CDR3 sequence (DNA): TGTGCCAGCAGCTTATGGGGCTCTAATCAGCCCCAGCATTTT. Amino acids: CASSLWGSNQPQHF.

This clone has just a few counts. The chain is built from TRBV2 and TRBJ2-7, with 9 bases aligning to TRBD1. CDR1 SNHLY and CDR2 FYNNEI come from the germline V gene. J lost 3 bases, V lost 5 bases, and 8 bases had no gene match. The CDR3 runs 15 residues. CDR3 bases: TGTGCCAGCAGTAGACGGGGACAGGGTTTCTACGAGCAGTACTTC. Encoded protein: CASSRRGQGFYEQYF.